Listed here are 25 T cell receptor beta chains from one sample, sequenced in a study of vaccination and CD4 T cells after COVID-19 (dated 2022 in TCRdb). The receptor library was made with PCR. The sequencer listed for this sample is Illumina iSeq 100. The public reads were reprocessed in TCRdb via fastp at Q25 and MiXCR, keeping in-frame beta chains. One record per CDR3 amino acid sequence lists the most common genes and DNA. The sample yields some 18,000 distinct CDR3 sequences; 55% to 80% were counted once. The ten largest clones represent roughly 1.1% of the sample. The sample was CD4+ T cells from blood, taken after SARS-CoV-2 vaccination. The origin of the receptors is a human donor who had recovered from COVID-19.

The J gene is TRBJ2-1, the V gene TRBV20-1; 9 bases agree with TRBD2. Germline V gene sequence: CDR1 DFQATT, CDR2 SNEGSKA (reference sequence). This CDR3 contains 14 residues. V shed 2 bases, J shed 7 bases, and the junction held 6 bases outside the gene matches. CDR3: CSARSSGRLNEQFF. In nucleotides, the CDR3 is TGCAGTGCTAGAAGTAGCGGGAGACTGAATGAGCAGTTCTTC.

The chain joins TRBV25-1 to TRBJ1-6; no definite D call. V gave up 10 bases and J gave up 7 bases, with 11 bases separating them. The CDR3 extends over 12 amino acids. CDR1 is MGHDK and CDR2 is SYGVNS in the germline V gene. In DNA form, the CDR3 reads TGTGCCACCCAAAACCTAAATTCACCCCTCCACTTT. This sequence encodes CATQNLNSPLHF.

J is TRBJ1-2 and V is TRBV7-8; 10 positions agree with TRBD1. Per germline, CDR1 SGHVS and CDR2 FQNEAQ. The CDR3 totals 18 residues. Germline trimming cut 5 bases from V and 6 bases from J; bases unmatched to any gene: 18. The CDR3 here is CASSTEFGTGDGKDGYTF. The CDR3 DNA follows: TGTGCCAGCAGCACAGAATTCGGGACAGGGGACGGGAAGGATGGCTACACCTTC.

This CDR3 is CASIDPAKWGYTF. CDR3 coding DNA: TGTGCCAGCATAGATCCAGCCAAATGGGGCTACACCTTC. The J gene is TRBJ1-2, the V gene TRBV2; D unresolved. This CDR3 has 13 residues. Trimming took off 7 bases at V and 8 bases at J, with 17 bases between the two ends. CDR1 SNHLY and CDR2 FYNNEI come from the germline V gene.

The CDR3 loop is CASSRIGTVNQPQHF. CDR3 DNA sequence: TGTGCCAGCAGCCGGATCGGGACAGTTAATCAGCCCCAGCATTTT. V and J are TRBV7-9 and TRBJ1-5; TRBD1 agrees at 7 bases. Per the germline V gene, CDR1 is SEHNR and CDR2 is FQNEAQ (reference sequence). This CDR3 spans 15 amino acids. The trim removed 5 bases at V and 4 bases at J, leaving 8 bases unmatched.

J is TRBJ2-6 and V is TRBV5-4, with 9 bases that match TRBD2. Germline CDR1 is SGHNT and CDR2 is YYREEE (reference sequence). This CDR3 contains 18 residues. V gave up 4 bases and J gave up 0 bases; unmatched junction bases: 8. DNA for the CDR3: TGTGCCAGCAGCACACCTAGCGGGGCGAGCTCTGGGGCCAACGTCCTGACTTTC. Translated, it gives CASSTPSGASSGANVLTF.

V usage is TRBV6-2 or TRBV6-3 and J usage is TRBJ2-7; D not certain. The CDR3 runs 12 residues. Germline V lookup: CDR1 MNHEY, CDR2 SVGEGT. Trimming shortened V by 2 bases and J by 5 bases, and 7 bases separated the two germline ends. The CDR3 is CASSYPSNEQYF. The CDR3 nucleotides read TGTGCCAGCAGTTACCCATCAAACGAGCAGTACTTC.

This clonotype showed up just a few times. At one end, the junction sequence differs from germline, possibly due to a read error. The chain employs TRBV20-1 and TRBJ1-2; weak D call: TRBD1 (6 bases). This CDR3 comprises 16 residues. CDR1 is DFQATT, CDR2 SNEGSKA, per germline (reference sequence). This CDR3 reads CSARDPAGEVKGGYTF. CDR3 in DNA: TGCAGTGCCAGAGATCCGGCAGGGGAGGTAAAAGGCGGCTACACCTTC.

The V call is TRBV19, the J call TRBJ2-7; 7 bases agree with TRBD1. Per the germline V gene, CDR1 is LNHDA and CDR2 is SQIVND (reference sequence). This CDR3 has 15 amino acids. J lost 2 bases, V lost 5 bases, and 9 bases had no gene match. The CDR3 bases are TGTGCCAGTAGTGCAATGACAGGGTCACCCTACGAGCAGTACTTC. Translated, it gives CASSAMTGSPYEQYF.

This clonotype has only a few counts. The chain employs TRBV2 and TRBJ2-6; 7 bases are a match to TRBD1. V lost 6 bases to trimming and J lost 0 bases; unmatched junction nucleotides: 5. CDR1 and CDR2 (germline): SNHLY, FYNNEI. This CDR3 is 16 amino acids long. The CDR3 nucleotides read TGTGCCAGCAGACGGCAGGGGGACTCTGGGGCCAACGTCCTGACTTTC. Translation gives CASRRQGDSGANVLTF. Filled out from reference TRBV2 and TRBJ2-6, the complete variable domain reads EPEVTQTPSHQVTQMGQEVILRCVPISNHLYFYWYRQILGQKVEFLVSFYNNEISEKSEIFDDQFSVERPDGSNFTLKIRSTKLEDSAMYFCASRRQGDSGANVLTFGAGSRLTVL.

The V gene is TRBV10-3, the J gene TRBJ2-1; possibly TRBD2 for D (5 bases). The CDR3 has 14 amino acids. The V end was cut by 6 bases, the J end by 0 bases, with 9 bases between. Germline V gene sequence: CDR1 ENHRY, CDR2 SYGVKD. The CDR3 coding sequence is TGTGCCATCAGGGACTCCAGCTCCTACAATGAGCAGTTCTTC. This sequence encodes CAIRDSSSYNEQFF.

The chain uses TRBV24-1 and TRBJ1-2; D remains unclear. The germline CDR1 and CDR2 sequences are KGHDR and SFDVKD. The V end was cut by 3 bases, the J end by 4 bases, with 8 bases between. The CDR3 has 13 amino acids. Written as DNA, the CDR3 is TGTGCCACCAGTGATACTCCGAGCTATGGCTACACCTTC. Protein product: CATSDTPSYGYTF.

The chain joins TRBV20-1 to TRBJ2-1, with D possibly TRBD2 on 5 matching bases. CDR3 length: 15 amino acids. CDR1 and CDR2 (germline): DFQATT, SNEGSKA (reference sequence). V gave up 1 base and J gave up 0 bases, with 10 bases separating them. The CDR3 loop reads CSARVAGTSYNEQFF. For the CDR3, the DNA is TGCAGTGCTAGAGTGGCGGGTACCTCCTACAATGAGCAGTTCTTC.

This chain links TRBV6-5 with TRBJ2-5; D uncertain. Germline V gives CDR1 MNHEY, CDR2 SVGAGI. Trimming removed 6 bases from V and 5 bases from J, with 16 bases in between. The CDR3 spans 14 residues. The CDR3 bases are TGTGCCAGCAGCTCCTCGGACCTTGACGAGACCCAGTACTTC. The encoded protein is CASSSSDLDETQYF.

The gene calls are TRBV20-1 and TRBJ1-3; TRBD1 matches at 7 bases. The germline V gene encodes CDR1 DFQATT and CDR2 SNEGSKA (reference sequence). This CDR3 has 12 amino acids. V lost 5 bases and J lost 3; bases outside the gene matches: 1. The CDR3 loop reads CSAGQVGNTIYF. The CDR3 DNA reads TGCAGTGCTGGACAGGTTGGAAACACCATATATTTT.

The CDR3 coding sequence is TGTGCCAGCAGTGAAGATCGGGGGGAGCAGTTCTTC. Its translation: CASSEDRGEQFF. V is TRBV2 and J is TRBJ2-1, with D possibly being TRBD2 (6 bases). The CDR3 has 12 residues. V gave up 1 base and J gave up 10 bases, with 8 bases separating them. CDR1 is SNHLY and CDR2 is FYNNEI in the germline V gene.

The chain joins TRBV6-2 or TRBV6-3 to TRBJ1-4; 10 nucleotides line up with TRBD1. Germline CDR1 and CDR2: MNHEY and SVGEGT. There are 16 residues in the CDR3. V lost 3 bases and J lost 8; bases outside the gene matches: 9. The CDR3 sequence: CASSYSAGTGEEKLFF. The CDR3 bases are TGTGCCAGCAGTTATTCGGCTGGGACAGGGGAGGAAAAACTGTTTTTT.

This clonotype has just one count. The chain combines TRBV12-3 or TRBV12-4 with TRBJ1-2; TRBD1 might be the D (5 bases). The V end lost 3 bases, the J end lost 8 bases, and 7 bases lay between the germline ends. CDR3 length equals 11 residues. CDR3 protein: CASSLGDGYTF. CDR3 in DNA: TGTGCCAGCAGTTTGGGGGACGGCTACACCTTC.

CDR3 in amino acids: CAWSITEDQPQHF. CDR3 coding DNA: TGTGCCTGGAGTATTACCGAGGATCAGCCCCAGCATTTT. The rearrangement links TRBV30 to TRBJ1-5; D unclear. The CDR3 is 13 residues long. The V end lost 2 bases, the J end lost 5 bases, and 10 bases lay between the germline ends. CDR1 and CDR2 (germline): GTSNPN, SVGIG (reference sequence).

The gene calls are TRBV11-2 and TRBJ2-7; D may match TRBD1 or TRBD2 (5 bases each). Deletions cut 5 bases from V and 1 base from J, with 15 bases between. Germline V gene sequence: CDR1 SGHAT, CDR2 FQNNGV. The CDR3 consists of 15 residues. Written as DNA, the CDR3 is TGTGCCAGCAGCCCAGGGACGGCGAATTCCTACGAGCAGTACTTC. It codes for CASSPGTANSYEQYF.

V and J are TRBV7-9 and TRBJ2-3, with 11 bases matching TRBD2. This CDR3 region has 16 residues. After removal of 5 bases from V and 3 bases from J, the junction contained 7 bases not matched to a gene. CDR1 is SEHNR and CDR2 is FQNEAQ in the germline V gene (reference sequence). This CDR3 reads CASSSRTSGLTDTQYF. Written as DNA, the CDR3 is TGTGCCAGCAGCAGTCGGACTAGCGGGTTGACAGATACGCAGTATTTT. Looking up the rest from reference TRBV7-9 and TRBJ2-3 gives the full variable domain: DTGVSQNPRHKITKRGQNVTFRCDPISEHNRLYWYRQTLGQGPEFLTYFQNEAQLEKSRLLSDRFSAERPKGSFSTLEIQRTEQGDSAMYLCASSSRTSGLTDTQYFGPGTRLTVL.

The J gene is TRBJ2-1, the V gene TRBV19; D remains unclear. Trimming cost V 1 base and J 2 bases, with 9 bases left between them. CDR1 is LNHDA and CDR2 is SQIVND in the germline V gene (reference sequence). There are 15 residues in the CDR3. The CDR3 DNA reads as TGTGCCAGTAGTATAGCCCTAGTCACCTACAATGAGCAGTTCTTC. Translation: CASSIALVTYNEQFF.

J is TRBJ1-1 and V is TRBV12-3 or TRBV12-4; D is unclear. V lost 5 bases, J lost 1 base, and 11 bases lay in between. This CDR3 has 14 amino acids. CDR3 DNA sequence: TGTGCCAGCAGTCCTACGGGAACGAACACTGAAGCTTTCTTT. It yields the protein CASSPTGTNTEAFF.

V usage is TRBV27 and J usage is TRBJ2-2; 9 nucleotides align to TRBD1. CDR3 size: 18 residues. Germline-derived CDR1 and CDR2 are MNHEY and SMNVEV (reference sequence). After removal of 6 bases from V and 6 bases from J, the junction contained 17 bases not matched to a gene. This chain's CDR3 is CASRPQTSKQGAAGELFF. The CDR3 nucleotides are TGTGCCAGCAGGCCACAAACCTCGAAACAGGGGGCGGCCGGGGAGCTGTTTTTT.

The J gene is TRBJ2-5, the V gene TRBV20-1; 9 nucleotides match TRBD1. V lost 5 bases, J lost 2 bases, and 3 bases stayed unmatched. This CDR3 spans 13 amino acids. CDR1 and CDR2 (germline): DFQATT, SNEGSKA (reference sequence). CDR3 coding DNA: TGCAGTGCTGGGGGGACAGGGCAAGAGACCCAGTACTTC. This encodes CSAGGTGQETQYF.